This T cell receptor beta chain originates from a study of T cell responses to AZD1222 COVID-19 vaccine. Points from the study as a whole: Sampled repertoires all dated from after the peak T cell response. The span of vaccine-associated CD4 TCRs extended across spike, with dominance at 160-218 and 743-854.

Here immunoSEQ multiplex PCR was the method, and the copy in TCRdb shows in-frame clones only, minus some. Of around 120,000 clones listed, under 95% were seen once; the top ten hold 5%. Trimming left V 4 bases short and J 2 bases short, with 3 bases between. The V gene's germline CDR1 is SGHTA and CDR2 FQGNSA. The CDR3 sequence is 11 residues long. This clone was found once. Its antigen is unidentified. The source is an adult who received the AZD1222 COVID-19 vaccine. The chain uses TRBV7-2 and TRBJ2-7, with D unresolved. The sample consisted of peripheral blood, taken 28 days after the second AZD1222 dose. CDR3 sequence: CASSSTYEQYF. CDR3 nucleotides: TGTGCCAGCAGCTCCACCTACGAGCAGTACTTC.